This passage covers 22 T cell receptor beta chains from one sample sequenced in a study of breast tumors, draining lymph nodes, adjacent tissues. The lymph nodes were axillary draining lymph nodes from breast cancer patients. MiXCR, applied by TCRdb to the multiplex PCR reads, yields one record per CDR3 protein. The table includes about 230,000 distinct CDR3 sequences, about 34% detected once. What was sequenced was axillary lymph node tissue. These receptors came from a female donor with breast cancer. Some clones in this sample may be carry-over from other donors' samples.

The chain combines TRBV7-2 with TRBJ2-3, with 16 nucleotides matching TRBD2. With 5 bases clipped from V and 4 bases from J, the junction kept 15 bases outside the gene matches. The CDR3 length is 20 residues. In germline, CDR1 is SGHTA, CDR2 FQGNSA. CDR3 DNA sequence: TGTGCCAGCAGCACCTTTATCGGGACTAGCGGGAGGGCCAGCGCAGATACGCAGTATTTT. This encodes CASSTFIGTSGRASADTQYF.

This clonotype was observed many times. The genes are TRBV5-6 and TRBJ2-1; 11 bases match TRBD2. This CDR3 has 19 residues. Germline V lookup: CDR1 SGHDT, CDR2 YYEEEE. J was trimmed by 2 bases and V by 4 bases; bases with no gene match: 14. The CDR3 loop reads CASSPALGTSGATYNEQFF. The CDR3 nucleotides are TGTGCCAGCAGCCCAGCCCTCGGGACTAGCGGAGCCACCTACAATGAGCAGTTCTTC. The full variable domain, with the rest looked up from reference TRBV5-6 and TRBJ2-1, is DAGVTQSPTHLIKTRGQQVTLRCSPKSGHDTVSWYQQALGQGPQFIFQYYEEEERQRGNFPDRFSGHQFPNYSSELNVNALLLGDSALYLCASSPALGTSGATYNEQFFGPGTRLTVL.

In its sample, this clonotype was seen a few times. Mismatch with germline at one junction end may stem from a read error. V gene TRBV6-2 or TRBV6-3 combines with J gene TRBJ1-6; D not resolved. The germline CDR1 and CDR2 sequences are MNHEY and SVGEGT. The CDR3 is 15 amino acids. The DNA for the CDR3 is TGTGCCAGCGGTTACGGAAGAACTACGAATTCACCCCTCCACTTT. Protein product: CASGYGRTTNSPLHF.

This clonotype was seen a few times. A much larger clonotype is one base distant, so this may be a read error. The V call is TRBV7-8, the J call TRBJ2-3; weak D call: TRBD1 (5 bases). The V gene's germline CDR1 is SGHVS and CDR2 FQNEAQ. This CDR3 is built from 17 residues. The CDR3 DNA reads TGTGCCAGCAGCTTAGGAGTGGTGATCACCACGACAGATCCGCAGTATTTT. As protein: CASSLGVVITTTDPQYF.

This clonotype was counted a few times. A read error is possible here, since a much larger clone lies one base away. No conserved phenylalanine or tryptophan ends this CDR3, so it is likely a read error. The rearrangement links TRBV19 to TRBJ2-1, with 14 bases identical to TRBD2. The CDR3 consists of 16 residues. Trimming removed 9 bases from V and 0 bases from J; junction bases left unmatched: 4. The germline gives CDR1 LNHDA, CDR2 SQIVND (reference sequence). The CDR3 sequence: CASQGTSGSSYNEQFS. The CDR3 nucleotides read TGTGCCAGCCAAGGGACTAGCGGGAGCTCCTACAATGAGCAGTTCTCC.

Comment on this clonotype: At one end, the junction sequence differs from germline, possibly due to a read error. The chain is built from TRBV6-2 or TRBV6-3 and TRBJ2-2; D is ambiguous. The germline V gene has CDR1 MNHEY and CDR2 SVGEGT. This CDR3 comprises 14 residues. This CDR3 is CASSHSRGTGELFF. CDR3 nucleotides: TGTGCCAGCAGTCACTCGAGAGGTACCGGGGAGCTGTTTTTT.

The chain is built from TRBV29-1 and TRBJ2-6; tentative D call: TRBD1 (6 bases). The CDR3 runs to 14 residues. Germline V gene data show CDR1 as SQVTM and CDR2 as ANQGSEA. V was shortened by 8 bases and J by 0 bases, with 11 bases between the two germline ends. The CDR3 sequence is CSSPTGSGANVLTF. Written as DNA, the CDR3 is TGCAGCAGTCCGACAGGCTCTGGGGCCAACGTCCTGACTTTC.

This clonotype was seen many times. The chain combines TRBV11-2 with TRBJ1-5; D perhaps matches TRBD1 (6 bases). This CDR3 comprises 15 residues. Trimming pared 0 bases from V and 5 bases from J, leaving 11 bases between. Germline CDR1 reads SGHAT; CDR2 reads FQNNGV. Here the CDR3 DNA reads TGTGCCAGCAGCTTAGAAGGGGGGAGCGATCAGCCCCAGCATTTT. The encoded protein is CASSLEGGSDQPQHF.

Ten or more counts support this clonotype. The chain combines TRBV2 with TRBJ1-2; the match to TRBD1 covers 8 bases. V shed 8 bases, J shed 8 bases, and the junction held 7 bases outside the gene matches. Germline CDR1 reads SNHLY; CDR2 reads FYNNEI. The CDR3 sequence is 12 residues long. CDR3 sequence reads: CASGWTGRGYTF. The CDR3 nucleotides read TGTGCCAGCGGTTGGACAGGGCGAGGCTACACCTTC.

Worth noting for this clonotype: A clone one base away is much larger, so this may be a read error. V usage is TRBV18 and J usage is TRBJ2-7; D gene ambiguous. Trimming removed 1 base at V and 3 bases at J, with 10 bases between. The CDR3 totals 14 residues. CDR1 is KGHSH and CDR2 is LQKENI in the germline V gene. This CDR3 is CASSPQTRFYEQYF. In DNA, the CDR3 is TGTGCCAGCTCACCACAGACAAGGTTCTACGAGCAGTACTTC.

The gene calls are TRBV19 and TRBJ2-3; TRBD2 might be the D (6 bases). CDR3 size: 13 residues. Trimming took 10 bases from V and 3 from J, leaving 14 bases between them. CDR1 and CDR2 from the germline V gene are LNHDA and SQIVND (reference sequence). The CDR3 DNA sequence: TGTGCCACTCAGAGGGCGGGGACAGATACGCAGTATTTT. Translated: CATQRAGTDTQYF.

Ten or more counts support this clonotype. The chain recombines TRBV5-1 with TRBJ2-7; the match to TRBD2 covers 16 bases. The germline V gene has CDR1 SGHRS and CDR2 YFSETQ. This CDR3 is built from 15 residues. The ends lost 3 bases at V and 4 bases at J; junction bases unmatched: 1. This CDR3 reads CASSWGLAGGYEQYF. DNA for the CDR3: TGCGCCAGCAGCTGGGGACTAGCGGGAGGGTACGAGCAGTACTTC.

A word on this clonotype: A read error may be the cause here, since a much bigger clone is one base away. The chain has TRBV7-3 and TRBJ2-5; weak D call: TRBD2 (5 bases). The germline gives CDR1 SGHTA, CDR2 FQGTGA. This CDR3 is 15 amino acids long. The CDR3 bases are TGTGCCAGCACCCAGAGCGGTGGGTTTCAAGAGACCCAGCAATTC. Its protein is CASTQSGGFQETQQF.

There are many counts of this clonotype. The CDR3 reads CASSSSVSTDTQYF. CDR3 DNA sequence: TGTGCCAGCAGCTCTAGCGTGAGCACAGATACGCAGTATTTT. The gene calls are TRBV7-6 and TRBJ2-3, with D maybe TRBD2 (6 bases). Looked up from germline, CDR1 is SGHVS and CDR2 is FNYEAQ. The CDR3 has 14 amino acids. Trimming took off 4 bases at V and 0 bases at J, with 8 bases between the two ends.

In this sample, this clonotype turned up many times. This chain joins TRBV4-1 and TRBJ1-6; 7 bases fit TRBD1. The germline CDR1 and CDR2 sequences are MGHRA and YSYEKL. V gave up 0 bases and J gave up 10 bases; unmatched junction bases: 3. The CDR3 has 14 residues. The CDR3 DNA is TGCGCCAGCAGCCAAGAAACAGGGGTGTCACCCCTCCACTTT. It yields the protein CASSQETGVSPLHF.

As regards this clonotype: The conserved phenylalanine or tryptophan normally closing the CDR3 is absent here, so this likely arose from a read error. V and J are TRBV7-2 and TRBJ2-1; TRBD1 matches 8 bases. V lost 5 bases to trimming and J lost 7 bases; unmatched junction nucleotides: 7. Germline lookup yields CDR1 SGHTA and CDR2 FQGNSA. The CDR3 spans 14 residues. The CDR3 region has the DNA TGTGCCAGCAGCCACGGGCAGGGGGCGAATGAGCAGTTCCTC. It codes for CASSHGQGANEQFL.

Of note for this clonotype: This clone may be a read error of a much larger clone one base away. V gene TRBV11-3 combines with J gene TRBJ2-6; 10 bases fit TRBD1. Unmatched junction bases numbered 9, after V lost 5 bases and J lost 2 bases. The CDR3 consists of 18 residues. Germline V lookup: CDR1 SGHNT, CDR2 YENEEA. The CDR3 region has the DNA TGTGCCAGCAGCGCCCGGGACAGGGGTCCCCCTGGGGCCAACGTCCTGACTTTC. Translated, it gives CASSARDRGPPGANVLTF. The variable domain in full, with the rest retrieved from reference TRBV11-3 and TRBJ2-6, is EAGVVQSPRYKIIEKKQPVAFWCNPISGHNTLYWYLQNLGQGPELLIRYENEEAVDDSQLPKDRFSAERLKGVDSTLKIQPAELGDSAVYLCASSARDRGPPGANVLTFGAGSRLTVL.

The V gene is TRBV6-5, the J gene TRBJ1-1, with D unclear. V was clipped by 8 bases and J by 5 bases, with 18 bases between them. Germline V gives CDR1 MNHEY, CDR2 SVGAGI. The CDR3 runs 14 residues. The CDR3 sequence: CASGRDQSLTEAFF. CDR3 DNA sequence: TGTGCCAGCGGACGAGATCAATCTCTAACTGAAGCTTTCTTT.

In its sample, this clonotype was seen many times. The J gene is TRBJ2-2, the V gene TRBV12-3 or TRBV12-4; D may be TRBD2 (6 bases). V lost 3 bases and J 2 bases, leaving 7 bases between the germline ends. The CDR3 contains 14 residues. The CDR3 region has the DNA TGTGCCAGCAGTTTGGGACTTAACACCGGGGAGCTGTTTTTT. Protein product: CASSLGLNTGELFF.

The chain joins TRBV19 to TRBJ2-5; no reliable D call. This CDR3 region has 14 residues. Germline loops: CDR1 LNHDA, CDR2 SQIVND (reference sequence). Trimming took off 7 bases at V and 9 bases at J, with 21 bases between the two ends. The CDR3: CASTDTGGNQPQYF. In nucleotides, the CDR3 is TGTGCCAGTACTGACACGGGCGGCAATCAGCCCCAGTACTTC.

This chain connects TRBV5-1 to TRBJ2-7; D not resolved. This CDR3 comprises 14 residues. Per germline, CDR1 SGHRS and CDR2 YFSETQ. Trimming removed 0 bases from V and 2 bases from J, with 9 bases in between. As DNA, the CDR3 is TGCGCCAGCAGCTTGGGACAACCCACCTACGAGCAGTACTTC. Translating gives CASSLGQPTYEQYF.

Comments on this clonotype: The junction and the germline gene differ at one end; a read error may be behind it. This chain uses TRBV7-9 with TRBJ2-7, with D uncertain. Germline loops: CDR1 SEHNR, CDR2 FQNEAQ (reference sequence). The CDR3 is 15 residues long. The CDR3 loop reads CASSPRLVRSFEQYF. CDR3 in DNA: TGTGCCAGCAGCCCTCGGCTAGTGCGGTCCTTCGAGCAGTACTTC.